The sequence of this T cell receptor (beta chain) was determined in a study of vaccination effects on CD4 cells after COVID-19. V trimming: 4 bases; J trimming: 6 bases; junction bases outside the gene matches: 4. The CDR3 length is 15 residues. Per the germline V gene, CDR1 is SNHLY and CDR2 is FYNNEI. This clone was seen a few times. As yet, its antigen is unknown. Viral peptide pools were used in the ViraFEST assay to expand antigen-specific CD4+ T cells, and sequencing came afterward. Upon completion of around eleven days in culture, CD4+ T cells were isolated. The person acquired a PCR-confirmed SARS-CoV-2 infection between March and December 2020. Participants were given two doses of BNT162b2 or mRNA-1273 vaccine. Produced via immunoSEQ multiplex PCR; TCRdb's table is partial and in-frame only. The sample contains fewer than 15,000 clones, 73% of which appear only once.

The material sequenced was CD4+ T cells from PBMCs cultured with HCoV-NL63 spike peptides, taken after COVID-19 vaccination. This TCR was recovered from a human donor who had a prior SARS-CoV-2 infection. The chain is built from TRBV2 and TRBJ2-2; 11 bases line up with TRBD2. The CDR3 nucleotides read TGTGCCAGCAGTGCAGTAGCGGGGGGGCCCGGGGAGCTGTTTTTT. It yields the protein CASSAVAGGPGELFF.